The rows below give T cell receptor beta chains drawn from one sample of a study of blood T cell repertoires in COVID-19. Repertoires were generated with immunoSEQ multiplex PCR, while TCRdb's copy carries only in-frame clones and drops some. The table records roughly 120,000 clones, 85% of them present only once. The specimen was peripheral blood. Receptors originate from a man between 40 and 49 years old with acute or convalescent COVID-19. The CDR3 runs from the conserved cysteine through the conserved F or W. D genes are given only for firm matches. Rows give clone size only sometimes, using once, few, many, or a class for an expanded clone.

TRBV3-1/TRBV3-2	TRBD2	TRBJ2-5	.	CASSQPTGTSGGQETQYF	TGTGCCAGCAGCCAACCCACAGGGACTAGCGGGGGCCAAGAGACCCAGTACTTC
TRBV5-1	.	TRBJ1-4	.	CASSDPQGLGEKLFF	TGCGCCAGCAGCGACCCACAGGGCCTTGGTGAAAAACTGTTTTTT
TRBV27	TRBD2	TRBJ2-5	.	CASSLVASGVKETQYF	TGTGCCAGCAGTTTAGTAGCTAGCGGGGTGAAAGAGACCCAGTACTTC
TRBV6-6	.	TRBJ1-1	.	CASSYSMGGLAEAFF	TGTGCCAGCAGTTACTCGATGGGGGGGCTGGCTGAAGCTTTCTTT
TRBV11-2	.	TRBJ2-7	few	CASKGIKAAYEQYF	TGTGCCAGCAAGGGGATAAAGGCGGCCTACGAGCAGTACTTC
TRBV9	.	TRBJ1-3	few	CASSPRGRDSGNTIYF	TGTGCCAGCAGCCCTCGCGGACGGGACTCTGGAAACACCATATATTTT
TRBV7-9	.	TRBJ1-1	.	CASSLAAGDPKAFF	TGTGCCAGCAGCTTAGCGGCGGGGGATCCGAAAGCTTTCTTT
TRBV7-3	TRBD2	TRBJ2-1	.	CASSLVGGGSYNEQFF	TGTGCCAGCAGCTTAGTCGGCGGGGGGAGCTACAATGAGCAGTTCTTC
TRBV18	TRBD1	TRBJ2-5	.	CASSANRGSGETQYF	TGTGCCAGCTCAGCAAACAGGGGGTCAGGGGAGACCCAGTACTTC
TRBV2	.	TRBJ1-2	.	CASMFQGPGYGYTF	TGTGCCAGCATGTTCCAGGGGCCGGGCTATGGCTACACCTTC
TRBV7-2	TRBD1	TRBJ2-6	.	CASSPPRGRGTNVLTF	TGTGCCAGCAGCCCCCCCAGGGGCAGGGGGACCAACGTCCTGACTTTC
TRBV20-1	.	TRBJ2-2	.	CSAQNTGELFF	TGCAGTGCCCAAAACACCGGGGAGCTGTTTTTT
TRBV21-1	.	TRBJ2-7	.	CASSSPRVILAGGSPLLYEQYF	TGTGCCAGCAGCTCCCCCCGGGTCATTCTAGCGGGGGGGTCCCCACTCCTCTACGAGCAGTACTTC
TRBV12-3/TRBV12-4	TRBD1	TRBJ1-1	.	CASTTDRGEAFF	TGTGCCAGCACCACGGACAGGGGAGAAGCTTTCTTT
TRBV7-9	.	TRBJ2-2	.	CASSPTGDGTGELFF	TGTGCCAGCAGCCCGACCGGGGATGGCACCGGGGAGCTGTTTTTT
TRBV19	TRBD2	TRBJ2-2	.	CATRDQGGSGGAGELFF	TGTGCCACCCGGGACCAGGGCGGGAGCGGGGGGGCCGGGGAGCTGTTTTTT
TRBV7-9	TRBD1	TRBJ2-1	.	CASSWAWTGDLGEQFF	TGTGCCAGCAGCTGGGCCTGGACAGGGGATTTAGGAGAGCAGTTCTTC
TRBV5-4	TRBD1	TRBJ2-1	.	CASSQPRQGTEQFF	TGTGCCAGCAGCCAGCCCCGACAGGGGACTGAGCAGTTCTTC
TRBV7-9	.	TRBJ1-1	.	CASSFGQVNTEAFF	TGTGCCAGCAGCTTTGGCCAGGTGAACACTGAAGCTTTCTTT
TRBV3-1/TRBV3-2	TRBD1	TRBJ1-2	.	CASSQEQGADYGYTF	TGTGCCAGCAGCCAAGAACAGGGGGCAGACTATGGCTACACCTTC
TRBV3-1/TRBV3-2	TRBD2	TRBJ2-3	.	CASSQWATSGGDRADTQYF	TGTGCCAGCAGCCAATGGGCTACTAGCGGGGGGGATCGGGCAGATACGCAGTATTTT
TRBV19	.	TRBJ1-1	.	CASSVDRLNTEAFF	TGTGCCAGTAGTGTCGACAGGCTAAACACTGAAGCTTTCTTT
TRBV27	.	TRBJ1-1	.	CASSLQGFGTEAFF	TGTGCCAGCAGTTTACAGGGGTTCGGGACTGAAGCTTTCTTT
TRBV27	TRBD1	TRBJ1-2	.	CASSEGTGPNYGYTF	TGTGCCAGCAGCGAAGGGACAGGGCCCAACTATGGCTACACCTTC
TRBV9	.	TRBJ1-2	.	CASSVGGEPNYGYTF	TGTGCCAGCAGCGTAGGGGGGGAACCGAACTATGGCTACACCTTC